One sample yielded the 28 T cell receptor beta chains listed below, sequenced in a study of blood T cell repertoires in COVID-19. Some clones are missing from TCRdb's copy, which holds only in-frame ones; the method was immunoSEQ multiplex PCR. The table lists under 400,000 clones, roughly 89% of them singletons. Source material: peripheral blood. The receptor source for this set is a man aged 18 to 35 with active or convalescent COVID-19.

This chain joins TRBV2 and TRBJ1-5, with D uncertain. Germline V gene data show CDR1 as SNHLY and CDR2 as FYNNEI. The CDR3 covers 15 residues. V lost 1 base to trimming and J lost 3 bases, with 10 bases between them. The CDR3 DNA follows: TGTGCCAGCAGTGAAGGGCTAGCCTACAATCAGCCCCAGCATTTT. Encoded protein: CASSEGLAYNQPQHF. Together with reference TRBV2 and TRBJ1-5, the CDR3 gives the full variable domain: EPEVTQTPSHQVTQMGQEVILRCVPISNHLYFYWYRQILGQKVEFLVSFYNNEISEKSEIFDDQFSVERPDGSNFTLKIRSTKLEDSAMYFCASSEGLAYNQPQHFGDGTRLSIL.

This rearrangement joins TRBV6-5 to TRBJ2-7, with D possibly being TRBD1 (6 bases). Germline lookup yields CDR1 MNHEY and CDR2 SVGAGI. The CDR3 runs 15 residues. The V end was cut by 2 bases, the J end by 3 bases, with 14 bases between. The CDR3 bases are TGTGCCAGCAGTTACGGCCTAACAGGGTTCTACGAGCAGTACTTC. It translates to CASSYGLTGFYEQYF.

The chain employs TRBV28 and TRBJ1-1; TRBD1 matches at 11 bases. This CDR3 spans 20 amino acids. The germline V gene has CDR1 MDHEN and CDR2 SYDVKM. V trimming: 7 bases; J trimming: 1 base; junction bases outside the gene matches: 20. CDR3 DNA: TGTGCCAGCAAATTTCGCCGGAACCGGGACAGGGGGTATTCGAACACTGAAGCTTTCTTT. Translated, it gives CASKFRRNRDRGYSNTEAFF.

CDR3 nucleotides: TGTGCCAGCAGTGACCGGCGGGGGGGCGCAGATACGCAGTATTTT. It specifies CASSDRRGGADTQYF. V is TRBV6-4 and J is TRBJ2-3; 9 bases agree with TRBD2. CDR3 length equals 15 residues. Per the germline V gene, CDR1 is MRHNA and CDR2 is SNTAGT. Trimming took 2 bases from V and 4 from J; bases not matched to a gene: 4.

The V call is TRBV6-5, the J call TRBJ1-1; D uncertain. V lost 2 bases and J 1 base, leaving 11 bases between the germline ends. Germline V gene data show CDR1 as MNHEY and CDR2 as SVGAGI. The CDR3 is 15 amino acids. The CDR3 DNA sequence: TGTGCCAGCAGTTACGCGTGGGCAGGGAACACTGAAGCTTTCTTT. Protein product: CASSYAWAGNTEAFF.

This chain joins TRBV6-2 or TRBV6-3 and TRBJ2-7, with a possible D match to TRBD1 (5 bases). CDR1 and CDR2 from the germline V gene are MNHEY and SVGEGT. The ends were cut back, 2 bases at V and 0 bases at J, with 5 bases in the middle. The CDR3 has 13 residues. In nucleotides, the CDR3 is TGTGCCAGCAGTTACGACAGCTCCTACGAGCAGTACTTC. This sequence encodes CASSYDSSYEQYF.

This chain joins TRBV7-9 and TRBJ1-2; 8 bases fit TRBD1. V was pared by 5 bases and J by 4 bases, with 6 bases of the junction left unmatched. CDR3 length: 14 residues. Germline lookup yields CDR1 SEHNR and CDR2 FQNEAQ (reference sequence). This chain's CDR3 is CASSRTGQVYGYTF. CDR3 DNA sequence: TGTGCCAGCAGCCGCACGGGACAGGTCTATGGCTACACCTTC.

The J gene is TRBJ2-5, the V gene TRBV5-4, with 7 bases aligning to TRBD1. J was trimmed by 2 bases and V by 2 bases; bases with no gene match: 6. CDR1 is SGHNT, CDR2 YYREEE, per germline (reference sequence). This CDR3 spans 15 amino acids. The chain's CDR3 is CASSFGGRGQETQYF. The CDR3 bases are TGTGCCAGCAGCTTTGGGGGCAGGGGGCAAGAGACCCAGTACTTC.

DNA of the CDR3: TGTGCCGCGACGGGAATGGGGAGAACTGAAGCTTTCTTT. Its protein product is CAATGMGRTEAFF. The V gene is TRBV28, the J gene TRBJ1-1; D remains unclear. CDR1 and CDR2 (germline): MDHEN, SYDVKM. The CDR3 is 13 amino acids. The ends were cut back, 11 bases at V and 5 bases at J, with 18 bases in the middle.

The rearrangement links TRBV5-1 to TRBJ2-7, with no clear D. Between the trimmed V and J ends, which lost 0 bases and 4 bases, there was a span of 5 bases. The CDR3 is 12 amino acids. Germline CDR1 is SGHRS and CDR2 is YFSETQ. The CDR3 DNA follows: TGCGCCAGCAGCTTGGATTTATACGAGCAGTACTTC. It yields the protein CASSLDLYEQYF.

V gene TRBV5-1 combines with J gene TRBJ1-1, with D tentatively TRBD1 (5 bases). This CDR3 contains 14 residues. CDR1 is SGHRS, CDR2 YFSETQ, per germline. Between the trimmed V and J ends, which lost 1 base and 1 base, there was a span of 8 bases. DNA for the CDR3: TGCGCCAGCAGCTTGCTGGGGGGGAACACTGAAGCTTTCTTT. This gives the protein CASSLLGGNTEAFF.

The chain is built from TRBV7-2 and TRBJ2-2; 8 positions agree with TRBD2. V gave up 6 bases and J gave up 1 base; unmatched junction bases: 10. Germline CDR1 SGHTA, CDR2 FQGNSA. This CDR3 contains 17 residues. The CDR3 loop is CASSPEGSGMNTGELFF. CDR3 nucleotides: TGTGCCAGCAGTCCGGAGGGTAGCGGGATGAACACCGGGGAGCTGTTTTTT.

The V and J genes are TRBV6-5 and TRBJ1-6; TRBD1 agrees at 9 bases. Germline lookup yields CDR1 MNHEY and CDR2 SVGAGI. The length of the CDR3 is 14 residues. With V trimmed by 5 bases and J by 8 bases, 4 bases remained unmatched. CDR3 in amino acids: CASSRTGEYSPLHF. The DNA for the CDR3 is TGTGCCAGCAGTCGGACAGGGGAGTATTCACCCCTCCACTTT.

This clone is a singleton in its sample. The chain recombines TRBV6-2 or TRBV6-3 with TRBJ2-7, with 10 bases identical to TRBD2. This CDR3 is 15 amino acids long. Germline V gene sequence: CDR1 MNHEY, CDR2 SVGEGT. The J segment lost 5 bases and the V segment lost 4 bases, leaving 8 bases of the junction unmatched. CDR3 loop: CASSLGASGSHEQYF. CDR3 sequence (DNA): TGTGCCAGCAGTTTGGGGGCTAGCGGGAGCCACGAGCAGTACTTC.

In DNA form, the CDR3 reads TGTGCCAGCAGTGACGACGGGACAGGGGGTTACACTGAAGCTTTCTTT. Its translation: CASSDDGTGGYTEAFF. The chain joins TRBV6-1 to TRBJ1-1; 11 bases agree with TRBD1. The CDR3 spans 16 residues. V lost 3 bases and J lost 3; bases outside the gene matches: 6. The germline gives CDR1 MNHNS, CDR2 SASEGT.

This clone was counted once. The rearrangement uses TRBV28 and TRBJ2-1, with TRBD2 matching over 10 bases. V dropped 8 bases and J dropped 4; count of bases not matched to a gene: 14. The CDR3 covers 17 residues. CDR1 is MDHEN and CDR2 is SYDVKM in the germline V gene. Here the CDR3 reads CASGSSGRAFLYNEQFF. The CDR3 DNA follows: TGTGCCAGCGGATCCAGCGGGAGGGCATTCTTATACAATGAGCAGTTCTTC. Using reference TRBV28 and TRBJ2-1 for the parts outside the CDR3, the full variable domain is DVKVTQSSRYLVKRTGEKVFLECVQDMDHENMFWYRQDPGLGLRLIYFSYDVKMKEKGDIPEGYSVSREKKERFSLILESASTNQTSMYLCASGSSGRAFLYNEQFFGPGTRLTVL.

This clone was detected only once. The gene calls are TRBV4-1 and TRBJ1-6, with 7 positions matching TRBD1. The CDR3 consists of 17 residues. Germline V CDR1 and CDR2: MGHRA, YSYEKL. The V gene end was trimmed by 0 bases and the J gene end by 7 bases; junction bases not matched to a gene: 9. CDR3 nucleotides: TGCGCCAGCAGCCAAGAGGAGGGGGCAGTAGAGAATTCACCCCTCCACTTT. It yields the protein CASSQEEGAVENSPLHF.

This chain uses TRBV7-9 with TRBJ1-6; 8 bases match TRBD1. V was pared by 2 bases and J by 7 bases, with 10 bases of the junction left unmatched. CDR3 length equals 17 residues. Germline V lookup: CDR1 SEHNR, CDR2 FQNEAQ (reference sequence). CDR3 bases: TGTGCCAGCAGCTTAACATCGGACAGGGCCTTGAATTCACCCCTCCACTTT. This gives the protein CASSLTSDRALNSPLHF.

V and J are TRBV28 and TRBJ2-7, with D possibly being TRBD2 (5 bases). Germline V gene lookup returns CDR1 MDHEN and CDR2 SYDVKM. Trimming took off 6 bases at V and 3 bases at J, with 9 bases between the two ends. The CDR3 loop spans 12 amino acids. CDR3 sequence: CASSQLDYEQYF. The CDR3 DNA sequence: TGTGCCAGCAGCCAACTAGACTACGAGCAGTACTTC.

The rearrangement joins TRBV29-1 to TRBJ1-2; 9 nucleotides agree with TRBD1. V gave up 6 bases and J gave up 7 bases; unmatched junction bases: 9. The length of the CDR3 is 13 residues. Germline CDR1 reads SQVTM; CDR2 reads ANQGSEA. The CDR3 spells CSVRTQGALGYTF. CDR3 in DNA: TGCAGCGTACGAACACAGGGGGCGCTTGGCTACACCTTC. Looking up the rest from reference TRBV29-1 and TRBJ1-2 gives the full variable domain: SAVISQKPSRDICQRGTSLTIQCQVDSQVTMMFWYRQQPGQSLTLIATANQGSEATYESGFVIDKFPISRPNLTFSTLTVSNMSPEDSSIYLCSVRTQGALGYTFGSGTRLTVV.

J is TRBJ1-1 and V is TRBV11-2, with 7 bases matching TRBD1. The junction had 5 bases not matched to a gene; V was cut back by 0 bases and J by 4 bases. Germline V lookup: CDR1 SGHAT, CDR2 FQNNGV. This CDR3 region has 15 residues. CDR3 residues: CASSLDQKGATEAFF. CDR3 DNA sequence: TGTGCCAGCAGCTTAGATCAGAAGGGGGCCACTGAAGCTTTCTTT.

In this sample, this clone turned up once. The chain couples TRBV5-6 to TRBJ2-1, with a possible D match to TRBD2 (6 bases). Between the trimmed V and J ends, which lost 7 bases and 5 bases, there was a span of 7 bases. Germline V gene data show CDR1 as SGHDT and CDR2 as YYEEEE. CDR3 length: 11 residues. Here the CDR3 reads CASGGDNEQFF. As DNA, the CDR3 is TGTGCCAGCGGCGGGGACAATGAGCAGTTCTTC.

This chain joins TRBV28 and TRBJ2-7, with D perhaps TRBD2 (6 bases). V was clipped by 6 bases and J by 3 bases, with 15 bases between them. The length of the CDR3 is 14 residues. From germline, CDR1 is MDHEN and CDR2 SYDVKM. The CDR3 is CASRPSGALYEQYF. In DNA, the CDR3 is TGTGCCAGCAGACCCTCGGGAGCCCTCTACGAGCAGTACTTC.

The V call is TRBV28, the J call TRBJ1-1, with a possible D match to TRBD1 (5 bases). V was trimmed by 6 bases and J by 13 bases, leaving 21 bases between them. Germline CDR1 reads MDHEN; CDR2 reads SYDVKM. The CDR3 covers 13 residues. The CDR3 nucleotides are TGTGCCAGCAGACAAATTTCCGGGACTCCTTATTTCTTT. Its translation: CASRQISGTPYFF.

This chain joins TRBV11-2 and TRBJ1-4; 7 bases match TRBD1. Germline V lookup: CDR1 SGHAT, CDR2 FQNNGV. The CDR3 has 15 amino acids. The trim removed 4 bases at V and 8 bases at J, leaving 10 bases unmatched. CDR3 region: CASSSSGTEPEKLFF. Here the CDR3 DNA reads TGTGCCAGCAGCTCATCCGGGACAGAGCCCGAAAAACTGTTTTTT.

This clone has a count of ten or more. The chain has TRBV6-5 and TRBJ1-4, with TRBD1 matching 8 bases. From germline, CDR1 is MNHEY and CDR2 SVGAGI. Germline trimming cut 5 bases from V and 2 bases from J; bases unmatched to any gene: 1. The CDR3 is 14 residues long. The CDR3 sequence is CASSRQGTNEKLFF. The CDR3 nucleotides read TGTGCCAGCAGTCGACAGGGGACTAATGAAAAACTGTTTTTT.

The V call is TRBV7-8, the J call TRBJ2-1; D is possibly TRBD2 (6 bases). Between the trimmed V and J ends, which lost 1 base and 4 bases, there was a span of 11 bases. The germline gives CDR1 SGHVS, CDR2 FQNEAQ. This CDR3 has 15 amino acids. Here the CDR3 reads CASSLGQGGYNEQFF. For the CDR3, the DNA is TGTGCCAGCAGCTTAGGGCAGGGAGGATACAATGAGCAGTTCTTC. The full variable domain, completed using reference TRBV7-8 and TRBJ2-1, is GAGVSQSPRYKVAKRGQDVALRCDPISGHVSLFWYQQALGQGPEFLTYFQNEAQLDKSGLPSDRFFAERPEGSVSTLKIQRTQQEDSAVYLCASSLGQGGYNEQFFGPGTRLTVL.

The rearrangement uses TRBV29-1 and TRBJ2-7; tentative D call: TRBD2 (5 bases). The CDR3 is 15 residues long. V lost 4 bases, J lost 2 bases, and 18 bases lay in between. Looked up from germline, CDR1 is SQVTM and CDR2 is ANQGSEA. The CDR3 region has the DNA TGCAGCGTTGGCGGGCCTGATGGACGTCCCTACGAGCAGTACTTC. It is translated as CSVGGPDGRPYEQYF.